Presented here are 7 T cell receptor beta chains from one specimen sequenced in a study of spatial heterogeneity in lung cancer. Study findings and constraints: The number of expanded tumor alpha and beta chains correlated with mutation number.

TCRdb independently ran MiXCR on the 5' RACE reads; one entry per CDR3 protein. The sample yields 9,000 to 13,000 distinct CDR3 sequences, 6.5% to 8.5% seen once. For these TCRs, the target antigens are not known. Specified time point: sample taken at primary tumor resection. Sequencing was performed on lung tumor tissue, taken at surgery. The receptor set was obtained from a female donor with early-stage non-small cell lung cancer.

By its share, this clonotype is medium-sized. A library made for alpha chains picked up this beta chain off target, so its size means little. The V and J genes are TRBV4-2 and TRBJ2-3; 9 bases line up with TRBD2. Germline lookup yields CDR1 LGHNA and CDR2 YNFKEQ. The trim removed 0 bases at V and 2 bases at J, leaving 9 bases unmatched. The CDR3 contains 18 residues. The CDR3 loop is CASSQEVGVAGVTDTQYF. The CDR3 DNA sequence: TGTGCCAGCAGCCAAGAGGTCGGGGTAGCGGGAGTCACAGATACGCAGTATTTT.

This clonotype was counted between two and nine times. This beta chain turned up in a library designed for alpha chains; as an off-target read, its abundance says little. This chain joins TRBV27 and TRBJ2-3; no definite D call. Germline-derived CDR1 and CDR2 are MNHEY and SMNVEV (reference sequence). This CDR3 is built from 13 residues. Trimming took 5 bases from V and 6 from J, leaving 12 bases between them. The CDR3 reads CASSAQPRDTQYF. The CDR3 bases are TGTGCCAGCAGTGCGCAACCGCGGGATACGCAGTATTTT.

Many counts were recorded for this clonotype. This beta chain represents an off-target read in a library built for alpha chains; its size is of limited meaning. The chain uses TRBV12-3 or TRBV12-4 and TRBJ1-2; no definite D call. The CDR3 sequence is 12 residues long. V dropped 3 bases and J dropped 4 bases, with 6 bases sitting between them. CDR3 sequence (DNA): TGTGCCAGCAGTTTTGGCACCTATGGCTACACCTTC. Its protein is CASSFGTYGYTF.

This clonotype was counted ten times or more. A library made for alpha chains picked up this beta chain off target, so its size means little. This sequence joins TRBV5-1 and TRBJ2-3; perhaps TRBD1 as D (5 bases). The CDR3 totals 14 residues. V was shortened by 0 bases and J by 5 bases, with 10 bases between the two germline ends. CDR1 and CDR2 (germline): SGHRS, YFSETQ. CDR3 DNA sequence: TGCGCCAGCAGCTTGGGTACAGGTTTAGATACGCAGTATTTT. Its protein product is CASSLGTGLDTQYF.

A word on this clonotype: This beta chain turned up in a library designed for alpha chains; as an off-target read, its abundance says little. V gene TRBV7-3 combines with J gene TRBJ2-3; possibly TRBD2 for D (6 bases). This CDR3 spans 16 amino acids. Germline V gene lookup returns CDR1 SGHTA and CDR2 FQGTGA. With 1 base removed from V and 5 bases from J, the gap between germline ends came to 16 bases. CDR3 in DNA: TGTGCCAGCAGCTTAAAAGCGGGCCGAGGAGAAGATACGCAGTATTTT. Translated, it gives CASSLKAGRGEDTQYF.

This clonotype was observed at least ten times. A library made for alpha chains picked up this beta chain off target, so its size means little. This chain uses TRBV14 with TRBJ1-2; no firm D call. CDR3 length: 15 residues. From germline, CDR1 is SGHDN and CDR2 FVKESK. Trimming stripped 4 bases from V and 4 bases from J, with 16 bases between. The CDR3 here is CASSPHPPWGYGYTF. The CDR3, as DNA: TGTGCCAGCAGCCCCCATCCCCCATGGGGCTATGGCTACACCTTC. The whole variable domain, remainder taken from reference TRBV14 and TRBJ1-2, is EAGVTQFPSHSVIEKGQTVTLRCDPISGHDNLYWYRRVMGKEIKFLLHFVKESKQDESGMPNNRFLAERTGGTYSTLKVQPAELEDSGVYFCASSPHPPWGYGYTFGSGTRLTVV.

This clonotype was recorded many times. Because this beta chain is a stray read in a library intended to capture alpha chains, its abundance should not be given much weight. This sequence joins TRBV7-2 and TRBJ1-1; a possible D gene is TRBD1 (6 bases). CDR3 length: 13 residues. Germline V gene data show CDR1 as SGHTA and CDR2 as FQGNSA. V was shortened by 4 bases and J by 4 bases, with 10 bases between the two germline ends. CDR3 nucleotide sequence: TGTGCCAGCAGCTCCCAACAGGGCACTGAAGCTTTCTTT. Protein sequence: CASSSQQGTEAFF.